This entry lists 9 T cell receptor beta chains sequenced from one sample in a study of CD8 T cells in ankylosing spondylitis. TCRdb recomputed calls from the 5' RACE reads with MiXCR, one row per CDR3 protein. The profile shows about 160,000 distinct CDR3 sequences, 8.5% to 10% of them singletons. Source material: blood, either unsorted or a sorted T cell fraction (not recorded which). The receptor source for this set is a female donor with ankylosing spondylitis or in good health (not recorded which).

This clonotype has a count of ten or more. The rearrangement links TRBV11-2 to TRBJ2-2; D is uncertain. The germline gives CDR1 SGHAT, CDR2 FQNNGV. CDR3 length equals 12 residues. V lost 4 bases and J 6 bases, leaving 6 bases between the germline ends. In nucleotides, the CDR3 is TGTGCCAGCAGCTCCAAGTCCGGGGAGCTGTTTTTT. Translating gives CASSSKSGELFF.

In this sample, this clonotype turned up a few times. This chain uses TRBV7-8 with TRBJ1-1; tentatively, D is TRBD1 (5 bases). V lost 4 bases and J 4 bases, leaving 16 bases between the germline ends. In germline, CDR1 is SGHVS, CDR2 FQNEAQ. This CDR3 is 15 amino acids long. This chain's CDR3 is CASSWDGGYGTEAFF. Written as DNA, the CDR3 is TGTGCCAGCAGCTGGGACGGGGGGTACGGCACTGAAGCTTTCTTT.

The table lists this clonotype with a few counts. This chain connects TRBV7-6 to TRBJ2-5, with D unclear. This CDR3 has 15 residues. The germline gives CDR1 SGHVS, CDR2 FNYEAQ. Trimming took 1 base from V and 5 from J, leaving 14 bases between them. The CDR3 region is CASSLEGLVRETQYF. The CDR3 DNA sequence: TGTGCCAGCAGCTTAGAGGGCCTCGTACGGGAGACCCAGTACTTC.

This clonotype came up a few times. The CDR3 DNA follows: TGCGCCAGCAGCCAAGACAGGGGTTTAAATCAGCCCCAGCATTTT. Translating it yields CASSQDRGLNQPQHF. The gene calls are TRBV4-3 and TRBJ1-5, with D maybe TRBD1 (6 bases). The CDR3 spans 15 residues. Trimming left V 0 bases short and J 4 bases short, with 10 bases between. Germline CDR1 LGHNA, CDR2 YSLEER.

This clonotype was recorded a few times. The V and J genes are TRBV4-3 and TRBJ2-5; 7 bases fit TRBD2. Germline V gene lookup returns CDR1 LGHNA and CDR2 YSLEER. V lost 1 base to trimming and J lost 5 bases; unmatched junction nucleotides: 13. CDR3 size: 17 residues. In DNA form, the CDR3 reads TGCGCCAGCAGCCAAGTCGCCCCTGGGGGGGTCGAGGAGACCCAGTACTTC. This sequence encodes CASSQVAPGGVEETQYF.

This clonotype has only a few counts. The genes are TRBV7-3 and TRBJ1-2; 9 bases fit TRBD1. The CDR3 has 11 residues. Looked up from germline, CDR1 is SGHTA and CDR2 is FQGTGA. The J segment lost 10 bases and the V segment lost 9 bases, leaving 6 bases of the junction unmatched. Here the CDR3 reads CARFWTGDYTF. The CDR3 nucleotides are TGTGCCAGATTCTGGACAGGGGACTACACCTTC.

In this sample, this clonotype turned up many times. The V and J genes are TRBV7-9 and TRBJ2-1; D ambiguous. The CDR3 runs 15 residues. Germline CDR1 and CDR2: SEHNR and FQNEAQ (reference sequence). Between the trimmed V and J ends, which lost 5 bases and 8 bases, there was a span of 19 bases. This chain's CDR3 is CASSLHGLQGHEQFF. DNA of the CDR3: TGTGCCAGCAGCCTTCACGGTCTCCAAGGGCATGAGCAGTTCTTC.

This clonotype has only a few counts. CDR3 sequence reads: CATSDTGGPETQYF. CDR3 coding DNA: TGTGCCACCAGTGATACGGGAGGGCCTGAGACCCAGTACTTC. V is TRBV24-1 and J is TRBJ2-5; 8 positions agree with TRBD2. Germline V gene sequence: CDR1 KGHDR, CDR2 SFDVKD. This CDR3 spans 14 amino acids. The V and J ends lost 3 bases and 5 bases, in that order; junction bases with no gene match: 4.

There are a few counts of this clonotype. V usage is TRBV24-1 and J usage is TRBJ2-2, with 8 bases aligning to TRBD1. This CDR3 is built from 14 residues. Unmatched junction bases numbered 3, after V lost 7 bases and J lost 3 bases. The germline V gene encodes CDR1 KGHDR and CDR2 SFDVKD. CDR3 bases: TGTGCCACCAGGGGACAGGATGACACCGGGGAGCTGTTTTTT. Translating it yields CATRGQDDTGELFF.